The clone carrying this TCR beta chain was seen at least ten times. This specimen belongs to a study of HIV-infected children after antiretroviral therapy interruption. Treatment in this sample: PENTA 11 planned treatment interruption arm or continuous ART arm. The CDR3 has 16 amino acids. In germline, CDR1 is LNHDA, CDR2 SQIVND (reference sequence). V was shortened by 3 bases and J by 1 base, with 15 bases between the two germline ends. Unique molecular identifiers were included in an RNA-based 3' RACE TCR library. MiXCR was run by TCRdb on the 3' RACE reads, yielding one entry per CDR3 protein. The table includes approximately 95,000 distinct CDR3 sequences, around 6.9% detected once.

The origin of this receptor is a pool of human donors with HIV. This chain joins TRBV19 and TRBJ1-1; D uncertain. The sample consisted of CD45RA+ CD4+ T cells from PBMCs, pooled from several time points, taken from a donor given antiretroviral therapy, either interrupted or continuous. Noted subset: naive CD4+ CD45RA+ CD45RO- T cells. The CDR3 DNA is TGTGCCAGTAGTATCGATAGGAGACATCAGAACACTGAAGCTTTCTTT. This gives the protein CASSIDRRHQNTEAFF.